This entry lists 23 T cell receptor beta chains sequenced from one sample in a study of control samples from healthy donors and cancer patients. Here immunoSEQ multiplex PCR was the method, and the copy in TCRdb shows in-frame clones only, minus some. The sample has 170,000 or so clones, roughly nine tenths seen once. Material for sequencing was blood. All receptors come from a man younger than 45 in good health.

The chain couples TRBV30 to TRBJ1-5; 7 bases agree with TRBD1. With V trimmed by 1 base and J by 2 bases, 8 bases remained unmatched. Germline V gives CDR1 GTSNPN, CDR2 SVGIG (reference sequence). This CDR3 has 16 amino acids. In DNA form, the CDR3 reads TGTGCCTGGAGTGGAAGAGGGGGCATGGGCAATCAGCCCCAGCATTTT. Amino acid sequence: CAWSGRGGMGNQPQHF.

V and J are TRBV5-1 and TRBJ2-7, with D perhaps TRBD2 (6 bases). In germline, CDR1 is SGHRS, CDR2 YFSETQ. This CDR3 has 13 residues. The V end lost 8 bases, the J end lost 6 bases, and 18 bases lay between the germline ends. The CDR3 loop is CASNSERGGEQYF. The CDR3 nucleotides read TGCGCCAGTAATAGCGAACGGGGAGGCGAGCAGTACTTC.

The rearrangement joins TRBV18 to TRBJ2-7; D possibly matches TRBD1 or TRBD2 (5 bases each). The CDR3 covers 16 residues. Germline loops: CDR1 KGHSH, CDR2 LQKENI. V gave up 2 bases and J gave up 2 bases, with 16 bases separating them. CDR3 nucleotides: TGTGCCAGCTCACCATATTTTGGGGGAGCTCCCTACGAGCAGTACTTC. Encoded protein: CASSPYFGGAPYEQYF. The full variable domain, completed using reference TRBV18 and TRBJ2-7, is NAGVMQNPRHLVRRRGQEARLRCSPMKGHSHVYWYRQLPEEGLKFMVYLQKENIIDESGMPKERFSAEFPKEGPSILRIQQVVRGDSAAYFCASSPYFGGAPYEQYFGPGTRLTVT.

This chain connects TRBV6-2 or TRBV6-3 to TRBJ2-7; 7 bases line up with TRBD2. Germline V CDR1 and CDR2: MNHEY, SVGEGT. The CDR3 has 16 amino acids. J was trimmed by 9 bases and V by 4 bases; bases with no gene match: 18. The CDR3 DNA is TGTGCCAGCAGTTTCTTTACGGGGGGTAGTGGAAGACGGCAGTACTTC. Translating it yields CASSFFTGGSGRRQYF.

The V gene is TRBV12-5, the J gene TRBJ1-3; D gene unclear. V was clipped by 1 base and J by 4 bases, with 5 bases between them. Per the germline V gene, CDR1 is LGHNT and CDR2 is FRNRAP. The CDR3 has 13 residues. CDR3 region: CASGLDPGNTIYF. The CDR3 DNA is TGTGCTAGTGGTTTGGACCCGGGAAACACCATATATTTT. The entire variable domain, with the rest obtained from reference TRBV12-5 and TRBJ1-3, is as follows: DARVTQTPRHKVTEMGQEVTMRCQPILGHNTVFWYRQTMMQGLELLAYFRNRAPLDDSGMPKDRFSAEMPDATLATLKIQPSEPRDSAVYFCASGLDPGNTIYFGEGSWLTVV.

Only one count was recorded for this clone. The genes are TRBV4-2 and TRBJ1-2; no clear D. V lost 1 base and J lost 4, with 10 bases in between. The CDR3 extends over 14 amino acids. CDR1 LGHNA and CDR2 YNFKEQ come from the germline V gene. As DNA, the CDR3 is TGTGCCAGCAGCCAAGTAACTGATCTCTATGGCTACACCTTC. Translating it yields CASSQVTDLYGYTF.

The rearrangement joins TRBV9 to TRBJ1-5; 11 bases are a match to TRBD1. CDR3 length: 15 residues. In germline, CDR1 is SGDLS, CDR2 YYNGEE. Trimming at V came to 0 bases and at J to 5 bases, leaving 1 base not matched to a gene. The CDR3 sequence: CASSVGTGGDQPQHF. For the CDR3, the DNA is TGTGCCAGCAGCGTAGGGACAGGGGGCGATCAGCCCCAGCATTTT.

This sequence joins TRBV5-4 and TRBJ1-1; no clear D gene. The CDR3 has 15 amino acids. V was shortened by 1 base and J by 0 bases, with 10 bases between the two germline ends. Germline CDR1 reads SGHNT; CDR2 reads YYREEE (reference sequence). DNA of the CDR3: TGTGCCAGCAGCTTGCGCGGGAAAATGAACACTGAAGCTTTCTTT. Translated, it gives CASSLRGKMNTEAFF.

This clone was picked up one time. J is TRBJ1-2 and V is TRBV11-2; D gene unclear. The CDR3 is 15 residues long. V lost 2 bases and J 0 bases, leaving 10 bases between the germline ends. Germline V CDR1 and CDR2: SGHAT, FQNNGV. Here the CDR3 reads CASSLRTDANYGYTF. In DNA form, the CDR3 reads TGTGCCAGCAGCTTACGGACTGATGCTAACTATGGCTACACCTTC. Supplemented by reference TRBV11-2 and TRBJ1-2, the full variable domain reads EAGVAQSPRYKIIEKRQSVAFWCNPISGHATLYWYQQILGQGPKLLIQFQNNGVVDDSQLPKDRFSAERLKGVDSTLKIQPAKLEDSAVYLCASSLRTDANYGYTFGSGTRLTVV.

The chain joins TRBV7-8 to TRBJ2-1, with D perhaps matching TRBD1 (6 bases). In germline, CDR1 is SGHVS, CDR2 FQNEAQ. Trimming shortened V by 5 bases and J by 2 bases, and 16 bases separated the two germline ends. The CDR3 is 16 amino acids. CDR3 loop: CASSLPTGLPYNEQFF. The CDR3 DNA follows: TGTGCCAGCAGCCTCCCTACAGGGCTACCCTACAATGAGCAGTTCTTC.

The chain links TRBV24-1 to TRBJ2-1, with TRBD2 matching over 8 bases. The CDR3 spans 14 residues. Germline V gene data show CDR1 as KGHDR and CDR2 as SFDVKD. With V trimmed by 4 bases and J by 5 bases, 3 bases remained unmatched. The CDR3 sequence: CATSEAGVHNEQFF. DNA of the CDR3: TGTGCCACCAGTGAAGCGGGGGTCCACAATGAGCAGTTCTTC.

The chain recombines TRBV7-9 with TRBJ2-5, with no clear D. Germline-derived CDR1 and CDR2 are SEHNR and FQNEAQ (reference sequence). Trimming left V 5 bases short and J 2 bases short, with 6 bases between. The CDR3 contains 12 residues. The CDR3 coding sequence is TGTGCCAGCAGCCCTTTACAAGAGACCCAGTACTTC. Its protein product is CASSPLQETQYF. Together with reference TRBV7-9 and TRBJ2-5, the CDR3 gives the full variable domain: DTGVSQNPRHKITKRGQNVTFRCDPISEHNRLYWYRQTLGQGPEFLTYFQNEAQLEKSRLLSDRFSAERPKGSFSTLEIQRTEQGDSAMYLCASSPLQETQYFGPGTRLLVL.

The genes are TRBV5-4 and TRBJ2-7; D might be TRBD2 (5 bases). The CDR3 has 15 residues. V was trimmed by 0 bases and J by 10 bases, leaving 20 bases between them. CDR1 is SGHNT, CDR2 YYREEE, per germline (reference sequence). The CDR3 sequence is CASSLAAERRSGQYF. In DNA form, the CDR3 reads TGTGCCAGCAGCTTGGCAGCAGAACGGAGGTCCGGCCAGTACTTC.

The CDR3 spells CASRSSTEAFF. DNA of the CDR3: TGTGCCAGCAGGTCTAGCACTGAAGCTTTCTTT. This chain joins TRBV2 and TRBJ1-1; no reliable D call. V lost 6 bases, J lost 4 bases, and 6 bases lay in between. CDR1 SNHLY and CDR2 FYNNEI come from the germline V gene. CDR3 length: 11 amino acids.

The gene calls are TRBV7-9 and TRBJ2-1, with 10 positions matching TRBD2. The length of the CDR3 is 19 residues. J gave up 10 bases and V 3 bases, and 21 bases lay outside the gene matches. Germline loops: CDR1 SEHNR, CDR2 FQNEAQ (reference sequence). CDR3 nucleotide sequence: TGTGCCAGCAGCTTTCCCTACGATAATAGCGGGGGGCCTGGGCGAGAGCAGTTCTTC. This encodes CASSFPYDNSGGPGREQFF. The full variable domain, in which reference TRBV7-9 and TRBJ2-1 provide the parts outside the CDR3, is DTGVSQNPRHKITKRGQNVTFRCDPISEHNRLYWYRQTLGQGPEFLTYFQNEAQLEKSRLLSDRFSAERPKGSFSTLEIQRTEQGDSAMYLCASSFPYDNSGGPGREQFFGPGTRLTVL.

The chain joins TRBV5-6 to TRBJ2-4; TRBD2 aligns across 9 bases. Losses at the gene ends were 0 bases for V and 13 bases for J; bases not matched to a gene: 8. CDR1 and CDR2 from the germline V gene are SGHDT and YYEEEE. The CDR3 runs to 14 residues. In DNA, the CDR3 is TGTGCCAGCAGCTTGGGCGGGGGGGCGAGTGGCCAGTACTTC. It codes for CASSLGGGASGQYF.

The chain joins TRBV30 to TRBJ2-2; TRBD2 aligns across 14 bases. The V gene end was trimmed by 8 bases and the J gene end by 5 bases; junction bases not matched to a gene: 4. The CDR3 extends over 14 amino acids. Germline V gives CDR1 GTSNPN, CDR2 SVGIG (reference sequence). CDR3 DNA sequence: TGTGCCAGCCGGACTAGCGGGGGGACCGGGGAGCTGTTTTTT. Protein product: CASRTSGGTGELFF.

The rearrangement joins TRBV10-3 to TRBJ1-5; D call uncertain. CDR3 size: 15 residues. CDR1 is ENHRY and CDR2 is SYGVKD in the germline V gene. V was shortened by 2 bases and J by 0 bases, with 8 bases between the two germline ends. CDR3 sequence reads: CAISEGHTSNQPQHF. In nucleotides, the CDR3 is TGTGCCATCAGTGAGGGGCACACTAGCAATCAGCCCCAGCATTTT.

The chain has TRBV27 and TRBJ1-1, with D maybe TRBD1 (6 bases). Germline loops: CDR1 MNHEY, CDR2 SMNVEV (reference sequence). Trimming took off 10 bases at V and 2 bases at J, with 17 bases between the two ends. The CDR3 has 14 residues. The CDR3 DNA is TGTGCCACCTACCCGGTACAGGGTAACACTGAAGCTTTCTTT. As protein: CATYPVQGNTEAFF.

In DNA form, the CDR3 reads TGTGCCAGCACCTCATCGGGCTACTACGAGCAGTACTTC. It encodes CASTSSGYYEQYF. This rearrangement joins TRBV12-3 or TRBV12-4 to TRBJ2-7, with unresolved D. The CDR3 totals 13 residues. Trimming took off 7 bases at V and 3 bases at J, with 13 bases between the two ends.

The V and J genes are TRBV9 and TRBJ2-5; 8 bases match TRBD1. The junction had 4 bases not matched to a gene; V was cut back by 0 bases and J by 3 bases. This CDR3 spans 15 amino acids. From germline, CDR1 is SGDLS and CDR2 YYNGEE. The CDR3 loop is CASSVEGTGKETQYF. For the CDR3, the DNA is TGTGCCAGCAGCGTAGAAGGGACAGGAAAAGAGACCCAGTACTTC.

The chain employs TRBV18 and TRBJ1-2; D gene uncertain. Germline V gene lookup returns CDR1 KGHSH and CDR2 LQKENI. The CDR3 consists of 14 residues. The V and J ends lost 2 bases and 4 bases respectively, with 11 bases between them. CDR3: CASSPETSPYGYTF. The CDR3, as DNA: TGTGCCAGCTCACCAGAGACTTCTCCCTATGGCTACACCTTC. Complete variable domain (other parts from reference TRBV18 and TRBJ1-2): NAGVMQNPRHLVRRRGQEARLRCSPMKGHSHVYWYRQLPEEGLKFMVYLQKENIIDESGMPKERFSAEFPKEGPSILRIQQVVRGDSAAYFCASSPETSPYGYTFGSGTRLTVV.

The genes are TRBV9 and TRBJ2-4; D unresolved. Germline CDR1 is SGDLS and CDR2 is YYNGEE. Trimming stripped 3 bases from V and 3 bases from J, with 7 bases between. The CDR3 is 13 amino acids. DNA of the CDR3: TGTGCCAGCAGCGAGGCGCACAAAAACATTCAGTACTTC. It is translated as CASSEAHKNIQYF.